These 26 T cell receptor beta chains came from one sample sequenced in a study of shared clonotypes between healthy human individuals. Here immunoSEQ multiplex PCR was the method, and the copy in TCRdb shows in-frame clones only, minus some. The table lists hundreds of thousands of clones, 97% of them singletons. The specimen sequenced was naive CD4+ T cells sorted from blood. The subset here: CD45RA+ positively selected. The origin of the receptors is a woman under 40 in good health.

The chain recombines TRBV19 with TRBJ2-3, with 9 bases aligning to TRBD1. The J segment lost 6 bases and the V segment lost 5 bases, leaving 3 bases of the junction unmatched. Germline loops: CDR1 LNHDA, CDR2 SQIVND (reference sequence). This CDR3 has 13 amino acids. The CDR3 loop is CASSLDRGDTQYF. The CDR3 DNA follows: TGTGCCAGTAGTCTGGACAGGGGCGATACGCAGTATTTT.

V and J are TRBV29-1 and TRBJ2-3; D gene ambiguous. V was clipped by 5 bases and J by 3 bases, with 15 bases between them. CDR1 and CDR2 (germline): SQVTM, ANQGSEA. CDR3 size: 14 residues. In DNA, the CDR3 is TGCAGCGTTCTGATGCACTCCAAGACAGATACGCAGTATTTT. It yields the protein CSVLMHSKTDTQYF.

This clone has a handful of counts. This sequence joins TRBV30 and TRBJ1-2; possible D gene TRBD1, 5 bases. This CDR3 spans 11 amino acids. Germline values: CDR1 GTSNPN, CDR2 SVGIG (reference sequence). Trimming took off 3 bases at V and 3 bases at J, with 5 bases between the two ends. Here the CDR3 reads CAWRGDYGYTF. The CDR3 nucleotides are TGTGCCTGGAGGGGGGACTATGGCTACACCTTC.

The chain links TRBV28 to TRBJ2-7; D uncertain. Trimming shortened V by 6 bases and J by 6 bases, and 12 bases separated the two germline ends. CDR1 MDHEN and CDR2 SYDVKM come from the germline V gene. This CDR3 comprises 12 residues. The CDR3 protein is CASSAVISEQYF. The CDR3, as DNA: TGTGCCAGCAGCGCAGTTATCTCCGAGCAGTACTTC.

The CDR3 loop reads CASSPTSGTSYEQYF. The CDR3, as DNA: TGCGCCAGCAGCCCAACTAGCGGGACGTCCTACGAGCAGTACTTC. The J gene is TRBJ2-7, the V gene TRBV5-1; 10 bases are a match to TRBD2. Germline loops: CDR1 SGHRS, CDR2 YFSETQ. The V gene end was trimmed by 4 bases and the J gene end by 1 base; junction bases not matched to a gene: 5. This CDR3 is built from 15 residues.

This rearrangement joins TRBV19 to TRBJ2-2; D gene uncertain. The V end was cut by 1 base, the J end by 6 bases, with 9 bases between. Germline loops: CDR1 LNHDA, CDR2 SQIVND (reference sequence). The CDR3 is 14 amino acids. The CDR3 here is CASSIGAPSGELFF. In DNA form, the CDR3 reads TGTGCCAGTAGTATAGGGGCCCCGTCCGGGGAGCTGTTTTTT.

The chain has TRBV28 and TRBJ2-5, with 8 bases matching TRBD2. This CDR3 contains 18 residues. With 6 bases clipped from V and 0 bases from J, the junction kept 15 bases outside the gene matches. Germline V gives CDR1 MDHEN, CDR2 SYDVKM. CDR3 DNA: TGTGCCAGCAGGGGCTGGGAGGGCGGGAGGACGTACCAAGAGACCCAGTACTTC. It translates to CASRGWEGGRTYQETQYF.

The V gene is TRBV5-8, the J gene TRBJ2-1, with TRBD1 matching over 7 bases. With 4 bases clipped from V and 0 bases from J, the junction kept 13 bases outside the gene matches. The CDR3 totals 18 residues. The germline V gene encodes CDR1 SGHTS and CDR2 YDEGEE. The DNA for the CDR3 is TGTGCCAGCAGCCCAACTGCTAGGTGGGACAGCTCCTACAATGAGCAGTTCTTC. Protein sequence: CASSPTARWDSSYNEQFF. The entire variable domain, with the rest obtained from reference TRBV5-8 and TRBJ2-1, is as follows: EAGVTQSPTHLIKTRGQQATLRCSPISGHTSVYWYQQALGLGLQFLLWYDEGEERNRGNFPPRFSGRQFPNYSSELNVNALELEDSALYLCASSPTARWDSSYNEQFFGPGTRLTVL.

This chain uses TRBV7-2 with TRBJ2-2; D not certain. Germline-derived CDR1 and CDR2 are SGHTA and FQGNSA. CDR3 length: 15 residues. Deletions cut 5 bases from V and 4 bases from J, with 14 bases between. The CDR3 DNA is TGTGCCAGCAGCACTTACGGGCTGGGCACCGGGGAGCTGTTTTTT. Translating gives CASSTYGLGTGELFF.

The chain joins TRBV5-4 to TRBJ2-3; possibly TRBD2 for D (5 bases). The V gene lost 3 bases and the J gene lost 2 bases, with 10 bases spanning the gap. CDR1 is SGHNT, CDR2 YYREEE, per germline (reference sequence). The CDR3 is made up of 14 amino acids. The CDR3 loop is CASSSEVYTDTQYF. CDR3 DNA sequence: TGTGCCAGCAGCTCGGAGGTGTACACAGATACGCAGTATTTT.

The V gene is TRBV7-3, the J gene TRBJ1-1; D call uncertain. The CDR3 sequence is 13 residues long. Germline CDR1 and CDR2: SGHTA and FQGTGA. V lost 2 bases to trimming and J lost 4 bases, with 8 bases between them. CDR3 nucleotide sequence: TGTGCCAGCAGCTTAGGCAGCATCACTGAAGCTTTCTTT. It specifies CASSLGSITEAFF.

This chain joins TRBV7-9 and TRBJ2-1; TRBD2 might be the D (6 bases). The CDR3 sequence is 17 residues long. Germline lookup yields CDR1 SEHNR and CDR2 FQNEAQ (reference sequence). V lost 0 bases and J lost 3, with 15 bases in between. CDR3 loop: CASSLAGGVADYNEQFF. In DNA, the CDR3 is TGTGCCAGCAGCTTAGCCGGGGGTGTAGCGGACTACAATGAGCAGTTCTTC.

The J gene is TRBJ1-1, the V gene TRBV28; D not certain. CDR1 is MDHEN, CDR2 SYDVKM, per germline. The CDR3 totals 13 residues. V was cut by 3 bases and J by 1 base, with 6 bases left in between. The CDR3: CASSFDSNTEAFF. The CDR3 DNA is TGTGCCAGCAGTTTCGATTCGAACACTGAAGCTTTCTTT.

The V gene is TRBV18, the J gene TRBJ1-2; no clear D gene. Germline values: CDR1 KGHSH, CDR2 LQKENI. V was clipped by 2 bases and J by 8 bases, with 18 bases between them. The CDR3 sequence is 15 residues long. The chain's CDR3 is CASSPDRGKAVGYTF. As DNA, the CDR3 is TGTGCCAGCTCACCAGATCGGGGAAAAGCGGTAGGCTACACCTTC.

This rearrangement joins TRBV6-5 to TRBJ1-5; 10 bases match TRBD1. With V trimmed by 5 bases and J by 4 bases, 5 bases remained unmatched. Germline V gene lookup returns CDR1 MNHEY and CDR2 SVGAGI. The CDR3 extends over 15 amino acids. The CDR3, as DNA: TGTGCCAGCAGTCCGGACAGGGGGACTAATCAGCCCCAGCATTTT. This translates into CASSPDRGTNQPQHF.

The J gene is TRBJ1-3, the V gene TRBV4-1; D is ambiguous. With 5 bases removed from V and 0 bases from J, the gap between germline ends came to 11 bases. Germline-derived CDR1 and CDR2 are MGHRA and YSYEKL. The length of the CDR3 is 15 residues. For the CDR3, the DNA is TGCGCCAGCAGCTCCCGCTTACGCTCTGGAAACACCATATATTTT. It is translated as CASSSRLRSGNTIYF.

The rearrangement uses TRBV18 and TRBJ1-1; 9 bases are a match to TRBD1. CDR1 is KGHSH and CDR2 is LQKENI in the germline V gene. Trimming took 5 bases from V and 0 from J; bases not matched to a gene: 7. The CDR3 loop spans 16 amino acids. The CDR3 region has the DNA TGTGCCAGCTCATTACAGGGGGCACCTATGAACACTGAAGCTTTCTTT. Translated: CASSLQGAPMNTEAFF.

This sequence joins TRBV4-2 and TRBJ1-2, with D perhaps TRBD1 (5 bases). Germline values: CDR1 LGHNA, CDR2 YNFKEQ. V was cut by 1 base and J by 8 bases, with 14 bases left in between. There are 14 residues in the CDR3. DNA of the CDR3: TGTGCCAGCAGCCAAGCAGGGTTGGTAGGAGGCTACACCTTC. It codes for CASSQAGLVGGYTF.

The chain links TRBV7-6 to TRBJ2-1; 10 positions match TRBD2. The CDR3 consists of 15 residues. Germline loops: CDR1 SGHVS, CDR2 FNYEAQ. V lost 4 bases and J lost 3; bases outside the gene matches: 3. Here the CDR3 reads CASSSASGSYNEQFF. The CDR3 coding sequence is TGTGCCAGCAGCTCCGCTAGCGGGAGCTACAATGAGCAGTTCTTC.

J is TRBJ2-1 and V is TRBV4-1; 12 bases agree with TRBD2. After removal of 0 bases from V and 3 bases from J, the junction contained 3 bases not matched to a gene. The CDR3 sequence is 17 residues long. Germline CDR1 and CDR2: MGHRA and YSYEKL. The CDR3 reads CASSQEGLAGSYNEQFF. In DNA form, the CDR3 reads TGCGCCAGCAGCCAAGAAGGACTAGCGGGGAGCTACAATGAGCAGTTCTTC.

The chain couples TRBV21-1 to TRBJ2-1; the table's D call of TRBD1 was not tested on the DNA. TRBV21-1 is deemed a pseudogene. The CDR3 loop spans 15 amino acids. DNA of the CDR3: TGTGCCAGCAGCCGGGACAGGGCCCTCTACAATGAGCAGTTCTTC. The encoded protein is CASSRDRALYNEQFF.

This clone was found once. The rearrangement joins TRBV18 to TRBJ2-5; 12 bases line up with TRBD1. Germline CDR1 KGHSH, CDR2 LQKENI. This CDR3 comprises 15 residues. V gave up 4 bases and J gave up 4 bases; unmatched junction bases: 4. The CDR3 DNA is TGTGCCAGCTCACGGGACAGGGGGCGCGGAGAGACCCAGTACTTC. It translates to CASSRDRGRGETQYF.

The CDR3 DNA sequence: TGTGCCAGCAGTTTACCTCCTCTGACTAGCGGGAGAGAGAATGAGCAGTTCTTC. This gives the protein CASSLPPLTSGRENEQFF. The chain is built from TRBV28 and TRBJ2-1; 12 nucleotides agree with TRBD2. The CDR3 covers 18 residues. The V gene end was trimmed by 2 bases and the J gene end by 7 bases; junction bases not matched to a gene: 12. The germline CDR1 and CDR2 sequences are MDHEN and SYDVKM.

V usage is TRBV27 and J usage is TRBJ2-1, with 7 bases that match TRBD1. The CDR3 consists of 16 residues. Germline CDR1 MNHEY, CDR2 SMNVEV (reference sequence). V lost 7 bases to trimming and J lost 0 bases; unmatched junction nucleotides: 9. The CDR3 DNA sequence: TGTGCCAGCACCGCGAGGACAGGAAGCTCCTACAATGAGCAGTTCTTC. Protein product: CASTARTGSSYNEQFF.

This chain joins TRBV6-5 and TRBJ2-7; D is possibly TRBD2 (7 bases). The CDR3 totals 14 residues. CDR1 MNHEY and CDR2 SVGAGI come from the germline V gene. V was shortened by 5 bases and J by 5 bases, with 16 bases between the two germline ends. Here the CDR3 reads CASSPTGGRNEQYF. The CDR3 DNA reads TGTGCCAGCAGTCCCACCGGGGGGCGGAACGAGCAGTACTTC.

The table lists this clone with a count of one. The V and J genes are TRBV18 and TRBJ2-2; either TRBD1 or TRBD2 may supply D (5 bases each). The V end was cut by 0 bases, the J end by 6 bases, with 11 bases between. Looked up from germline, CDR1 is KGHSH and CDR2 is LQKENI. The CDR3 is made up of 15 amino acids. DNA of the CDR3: TGTGCCAGCTCACCACCCATCAGGGACGCCGGGGAGCTGTTTTTT. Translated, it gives CASSPPIRDAGELFF.